One and the same sample provided the 17 T cell receptor beta chains below, sequenced in a study of T cells in tuberculosis. Profiling relied on immunoSEQ multiplex PCR, and the TCRdb table lists in-frame clones only, not all of them. In the table there are around 30,000 clones, more than 85% of which are singletons. Sequencing input: PBMCs. The receptors come from a donor under 30 with latent tuberculosis or without tuberculosis infection.

This rearrangement joins TRBV6-1 to TRBJ2-5, with 9 bases fitting TRBD2. V shed 4 bases and J 4 bases; nucleotides not matched to a gene: 7. The germline gives CDR1 MNHNS, CDR2 SASEGT. The CDR3 has 15 residues. This chain's CDR3 is CASSGSGRRGETQYF. Here the CDR3 DNA reads TGTGCCAGCAGTGGTAGCGGGAGAAGAGGAGAGACCCAGTACTTC.

The J gene is TRBJ2-1, the V gene TRBV6-6; no clear D gene. The ends were cut back, 6 bases at V and 1 base at J, with 10 bases in the middle. The CDR3 is made up of 14 amino acids. Per germline, CDR1 MNHNY and CDR2 SVGAGI (reference sequence). The CDR3 spells CASSPDSSYNEQFF. The DNA of the CDR3 is TGTGCCAGCAGCCCCGACTCTTCCTACAATGAGCAGTTCTTC.

This sequence joins TRBV18 and TRBJ2-7; TRBD1 aligns across 7 bases. The CDR3 is 14 amino acids. After removal of 0 bases from V and 4 bases from J, the junction contained 3 bases not matched to a gene. Looked up from germline, CDR1 is KGHSH and CDR2 is LQKENI. The CDR3 here is CASSPPGTAYEQYF. CDR3 nucleotides: TGTGCCAGCTCACCACCCGGGACAGCTTACGAGCAGTACTTC.

The rearrangement uses TRBV2 and TRBJ2-3; 9 bases are shared with TRBD2. V trimming: 4 bases; J trimming: 0 bases; junction bases outside the gene matches: 14. CDR1 and CDR2 from the germline V gene are SNHLY and FYNNEI. The CDR3 runs to 19 residues. The CDR3 sequence is CASSVLAGLKRPSTDTQYF. The CDR3 DNA sequence: TGTGCCAGCAGTGTTCTAGCGGGACTTAAGCGTCCTAGCACAGATACGCAGTATTTT. The complete variable domain, with remaining parts taken from reference TRBV2 and TRBJ2-3, reads EPEVTQTPSHQVTQMGQEVILRCVPISNHLYFYWYRQILGQKVEFLVSFYNNEISEKSEIFDDQFSVERPDGSNFTLKIRSTKLEDSAMYFCASSVLAGLKRPSTDTQYFGPGTRLTVL.

The chain has TRBV27 and TRBJ1-1; D uncertain. The V gene's germline CDR1 is MNHEY and CDR2 SMNVEV (reference sequence). V lost 0 bases and J lost 1, with 9 bases in between. The CDR3 totals 15 residues. CDR3 sequence: CASSLSIAPNTEAFF. In DNA form, the CDR3 reads TGTGCCAGCAGTTTATCGATAGCCCCGAACACTGAAGCTTTCTTT.

With regard to this clone: One end of the junction does not line up with germline, which may come from a read error. This chain joins TRBV27 and TRBJ2-1, with TRBD2 matching over 14 bases. Germline V gives CDR1 MNHEY, CDR2 SMNVEV (reference sequence). This CDR3 comprises 20 residues. CDR3 loop: CASRLYGTSGGMARGNEQFF. The CDR3 nucleotides read TGTGCCAGCCGTTTATACGGGACTAGCGGGGGTATGGCAAGGGGGAATGAGCAGTTCTTC.

The J gene is TRBJ1-1, the V gene TRBV29-1; D unresolved. The CDR3 runs to 14 residues. The germline V and J ends were trimmed by 7 bases and 0 bases, with 15 bases remaining between them. Germline V gives CDR1 SQVTM, CDR2 ANQGSEA. In nucleotides, the CDR3 is TGCAGCGCCAAGTCCCGGACTCTGAACACTGAAGCTTTCTTT. Amino acid sequence: CSAKSRTLNTEAFF.

This chain links TRBV6-5 with TRBJ1-2; 7 bases are a match to TRBD1. Germline V gives CDR1 MNHEY, CDR2 SVGAGI. J gave up 8 bases and V 0 bases, and 6 bases lay outside the gene matches. The CDR3 contains 14 residues. Here the CDR3 reads CASSYSGTVGGYTF. For the CDR3, the DNA is TGTGCCAGCAGTTACTCTGGGACAGTGGGAGGCTACACCTTC.

V usage is TRBV4-1 and J usage is TRBJ2-7; 9 positions match TRBD1. With 3 bases clipped from V and 3 bases from J, the junction kept 3 bases outside the gene matches. Germline CDR1 reads MGHRA; CDR2 reads YSYEKL. This CDR3 has 14 amino acids. The CDR3 bases are TGCGCCAGCAGCCATAGGGACAGGGACTACGAGCAGTACTTC. Its translation: CASSHRDRDYEQYF.

J is TRBJ2-2 and V is TRBV9, with 10 bases aligning to TRBD2. The V segment lost 0 bases and the J segment 0 bases; nucleotides outside the gene matches: 5. Germline V gene sequence: CDR1 SGDLS, CDR2 YYNGEE. The CDR3 loop spans 18 amino acids. The chain's CDR3 is CASSVAVAGGSNTGELFF. The DNA of the CDR3 is TGTGCCAGCAGCGTAGCGGTAGCGGGGGGATCGAACACCGGGGAGCTGTTTTTT. Looking up the rest from reference TRBV9 and TRBJ2-2 gives the full variable domain: DSGVTQTPKHLITATGQRVTLRCSPRSGDLSVYWYQQSLDQGLQFLIQYYNGEERAKGNILERFSAQQFPDLHSELNLSSLELGDSALYFCASSVAVAGGSNTGELFFGEGSRLTVL.

The V call is TRBV10-3, the J call TRBJ1-1; D is unclear. The germline V gene has CDR1 ENHRY and CDR2 SYGVKD. CDR3 length equals 13 residues. The V and J ends lost 3 bases and 0 bases respectively, with 5 bases between them. For the CDR3, the DNA is TGTGCCATCAGTGACAGATTGAACACTGAAGCTTTCTTT. Translating gives CAISDRLNTEAFF.

The chain joins TRBV2 to TRBJ2-3, with 12 bases lining up with TRBD2. V lost 4 bases and J lost 1; bases outside the gene matches: 0. The CDR3 runs 15 residues. The germline V gene has CDR1 SNHLY and CDR2 FYNNEI. CDR3 in amino acids: CASSGLAGGTDTQYF. The CDR3 DNA follows: TGTGCCAGCAGTGGACTAGCGGGGGGCACAGATACGCAGTATTTT.

The chain has TRBV2 and TRBJ1-4, with D unresolved. Trimming removed 5 bases from V and 15 bases from J, with 16 bases in between. Looked up from germline, CDR1 is SNHLY and CDR2 is FYNNEI. This CDR3 region has 12 residues. CDR3 bases: TGTGCCAGCAGTCCCCCGCGGAACCCTTTGTTTTTT. As protein: CASSPPRNPLFF.

The chain uses TRBV18 and TRBJ2-3; D possibly corresponds to TRBD2 (5 bases). The CDR3 contains 15 residues. The germline V and J ends were trimmed by 2 bases and 5 bases, with 14 bases remaining between them. Germline CDR1 and CDR2: KGHSH and LQKENI. The CDR3 region is CASSPIGLKGDTQYF. As DNA, the CDR3 is TGTGCCAGCTCACCAATCGGACTGAAGGGAGATACGCAGTATTTT.

This chain uses TRBV10-3 with TRBJ2-5, with D unresolved. V shed 0 bases and J shed 3 bases, with 20 bases lying between them. Germline V gene sequence: CDR1 ENHRY, CDR2 SYGVKD. The CDR3 covers 18 residues. CDR3: CAISESVDTDMTKETQYF. The DNA of the CDR3 is TGTGCCATCAGTGAGTCAGTCGACACCGATATGACCAAAGAGACCCAGTACTTC.

The rearrangement links TRBV28 to TRBJ1-2; D perhaps matches TRBD1 (5 bases). The germline CDR1 and CDR2 sequences are MDHEN and SYDVKM. The CDR3 consists of 15 residues. Trimming stripped 2 bases from V and 4 bases from J, with 14 bases between. The CDR3 DNA reads as TGTGCCAGCAGTTTAGGGGGGACTAGTAGCTATGGCTACACCTTC. Translating it yields CASSLGGTSSYGYTF.

V and J are TRBV2 and TRBJ1-2, with a tentative D call TRBD1 (5 bases). The CDR3 totals 14 residues. CDR1 is SNHLY, CDR2 FYNNEI, per germline. The CDR3 nucleotides are TGTCCCTACCTCTCCCATCCAGGGATCGATGGCTACACCTTC. Translated: CPYLSHPGIDGYTF.